The present T cell receptor beta chain was sequenced within a study of prognosis after radiotherapy for stage I lung cancer. Multiplex PCR in two rounds served to amplify TCR beta CDR3 from genomic DNA. First-round PCR, the initial amplification, used primers specific to each TRBV and TRBJ gene. TCRdb reprocessed the multiplex PCR reads with MiXCR, giving one entry per CDR3 protein. The table records tens of thousands of distinct CDR3 sequences, around 48% of them present only once. As concerns this clonotype: This is likely an artifact of a read error, given a far larger clone one base away.

Sequencing was performed on PBMCs, taken before or after stereotactic body radiation therapy (not recorded which). The source is a donor over 45 with non-small cell lung cancer.

CDR3 nucleotide sequence: TGTGCCAGCAGCGTACTAGCGGCAAGCTCCTACAATGATCAGTTCTTC. Protein product: CASSVLAASSYNDQFF. The V and J genes are TRBV9 and TRBJ2-5; 7 bases are a match to TRBD2. The J call may be in error: the DNA end matches TRBJ2-1 better. CDR1 SGDLS and CDR2 YYNGEE come from the germline V gene. CDR3 length: 16 amino acids.